Listed below are T cell receptor beta chains from one sample, sequenced in a study of vaccination and CD4 T cells after COVID-19. One entry per CDR3 protein, called by TCRdb with MiXCR from the PCR reads. This table holds more than 12,000 distinct CDR3 sequences, about 53% found once. Their antigens remain unidentified. Source: CD4+ T cells from blood, cultured in vitro, taken before SARS-CoV-2 vaccination. Every receptor here comes from a human donor who had recovered from COVID-19. CDR3s include the opening cysteine and the closing phenylalanine or tryptophan. D genes are given only for firm matches. A row's size may be missing; if present it is once, few, many or a size class.

NA	TRBV20-1	TRBJ1-5	few	CSAPQINQPQHF	TGCAGTGCTCCCCAAATCAATCAGCCCCAGCATTTT
TRBD2	TRBV7-9	TRBJ2-5	NA	CASSLTSGPSETQYF	TGTGCCAGCAGCCTCACTAGCGGCCCTTCAGAGACCCAGTACTTC
TRBD1	TRBV7-2	TRBJ1-2	NA	CASSRPGQDYGYTF	TGTGCCAGCAGTCGACCGGGACAGGATTATGGCTACACCTTC
TRBD2	TRBV20-1	TRBJ2-1	NA	CSARVPTSGRASGEQFF	TGCAGTGCTAGAGTTCCGACTAGCGGGAGGGCTTCTGGTGAGCAGTTCTTC
TRBD1	TRBV15	TRBJ1-2	few	CATSRDRGRSGYTF	TGTGCCACCAGCAGGGACAGGGGGCGATCTGGCTACACCTTC
TRBD2	TRBV19	TRBJ2-1	NA	CASSPPSAGGYNEQFF	TGTGCCAGTAGCCCCCCCTCAGCGGGAGGGTACAATGAGCAGTTCTTC
TRBD1	TRBV7-9	TRBJ1-3	few	CASSPDRVGNTIYF	TGTGCCAGCAGCCCCGACAGGGTTGGAAACACCATATATTTT
NA	TRBV7-8	TRBJ1-5	few	CASSFAGGEGQPQHF	TGTGCCAGCAGCTTTGCCGGAGGGGAGGGTCAGCCCCAGCATTTT
NA	TRBV10-3	TRBJ2-5	NA	CAISGGYQETQYF	TGTGCCATCAGTGGGGGGTACCAAGAGACCCAGTACTTC
TRBD2	TRBV20-1	TRBJ2-7	few	CSARAPHSGSYEQYF	TGCAGTGCTAGGGCCCCCCATAGCGGGTCCTACGAGCAGTACTTC
NA	TRBV7-9	TRBJ2-1	NA	CASSSDVAGISEQFF	TGTGCCAGCAGCTCCGACGTCGCGGGAATTAGTGAGCAGTTCTTC
NA	TRBV6-2/TRBV6-3	TRBJ1-5	few	CASSYSGGFNQPQHF	TGTGCCAGCAGTTACTCAGGGGGATTCAATCAGCCCCAGCATTTT
TRBD1	TRBV10-1	TRBJ1-2	NA	CASGRRDRDYGYTF	TGCGCCAGCGGACGCCGGGACAGAGACTATGGCTACACCTTC
NA	TRBV20-1	TRBJ2-3	NA	CSARDPRWRITDTQYF	TGCAGTGCTAGAGATCCGAGGTGGCGGATCACAGATACGCAGTATTTT
NA	TRBV24-1	TRBJ2-3	NA	CATMGPGTDTQYF	TGTGCCACCATGGGACCCGGTACAGATACGCAGTATTTT
NA	TRBV7-2	TRBJ1-5	few	CASSLVSVRQMGNQPQHF	TGTGCCAGCAGCTTAGTTTCGGTGAGGCAAATGGGGAATCAGCCCCAGCATTTT
TRBD2	TRBV20-1	TRBJ2-5	few	CSAETGLAGFKTQYF	TGCAGTGCTGAAACGGGACTAGCGGGATTTAAGACCCAGTACTTC
TRBD1	TRBV28	TRBJ2-5	NA	CASIRTGRREETQYF	TGTGCCAGCATCCGGACAGGGAGGCGTGAAGAGACCCAGTACTTC
NA	TRBV12-3/TRBV12-4	TRBJ2-7	NA	CASSFKGAEQYF	TGTGCCAGCAGTTTTAAAGGGGCCGAGCAGTACTTC
NA	TRBV18	TRBJ1-1	NA	CASSPTGGIAGMNTEAFF	TGTGCCAGCTCCCCGACAGGAGGGATAGCAGGGATGAACACTGAAGCTTTCTTT
NA	TRBV6-4	TRBJ1-1	few	CASSDEAGGGTEAFF	TGTGCCAGCAGTGACGAGGCCGGAGGGGGCACTGAAGCTTTCTTT